Below are 28 T cell receptor beta chains sequenced from a single sample in a study of vaccination and CD4 T cells after COVID-19. Noted treatment: approximately 9-day PBMC culture with coronavirus spike peptide pools or control peptides (ViraFEST assay). The Oncomine TCR Beta short-read assay sequenced DNA from cultured CD4+ T cells. Using its own MiXCR run on the PCR reads, TCRdb lists one record per CDR3 protein. The sample includes about 17,000 distinct CDR3 sequences, 45% to 65% of them seen just once. These TCRs' antigens remain unknown. The material sequenced was CD4+ T cells from blood, cultured in vitro. The receptors were gathered from a human donor who had recovered from COVID-19.

This clonotype was detected a few times. The V call is TRBV20-1, the J call TRBJ1-2; D not resolved. The ends were cut back, 3 bases at V and 7 bases at J, with 12 bases in the middle. The CDR3 consists of 12 residues. Germline V CDR1 and CDR2: DFQATT, SNEGSKA (reference sequence). As DNA, the CDR3 is TGCAGTGCTAGGGATCCTTCCGGTGGCTACACCTTC. It yields the protein CSARDPSGGYTF.

In this sample, this clonotype turned up a few times. The V gene is TRBV20-1, the J gene TRBJ2-2; tentatively, D is TRBD1 (6 bases). CDR1 DFQATT and CDR2 SNEGSKA come from the germline V gene (reference sequence). Trimming stripped 4 bases from V and 1 base from J, with 10 bases between. The CDR3 covers 14 residues. The CDR3, as DNA: TGCAGTGCTACAGACAGGTTGAACACCGGGGAGCTGTTTTTT. Protein sequence: CSATDRLNTGELFF.

V and J are TRBV7-2 and TRBJ2-1; D is unclear. Trimming pared 0 bases from V and 0 bases from J, leaving 6 bases between. The CDR3 covers 15 residues. Germline-derived CDR1 and CDR2 are SGHTA and FQGNSA. This CDR3 reads CASSLAPNSYNEQFF. Here the CDR3 DNA reads TGTGCCAGCAGCTTAGCACCAAACTCCTACAATGAGCAGTTCTTC.

The rearrangement links TRBV20-1 to TRBJ2-2, with D possibly being TRBD1 or TRBD2 (5 bases each). This CDR3 comprises 16 residues. From germline, CDR1 is DFQATT and CDR2 SNEGSKA (reference sequence). The V gene lost 1 base and the J gene lost 4 bases, with 16 bases spanning the gap. The CDR3 DNA follows: TGCAGTGCTAGAGTTGGGGGTGGTGCATTCACCGGGGAGCTGTTTTTT. This sequence encodes CSARVGGGAFTGELFF.

The chain employs TRBV7-9 and TRBJ2-3; 11 nucleotides line up with TRBD2. The J segment lost 4 bases and the V segment lost 4 bases, leaving 7 bases of the junction unmatched. Germline CDR1 and CDR2: SEHNR and FQNEAQ (reference sequence). This CDR3 spans 16 amino acids. CDR3 sequence reads: CASSYRRTSGPDTQYF. CDR3 sequence (DNA): TGTGCCAGCAGCTACCGCCGGACTAGCGGGCCAGATACGCAGTATTTT. The full variable domain, with the rest looked up from reference TRBV7-9 and TRBJ2-3, is DTGVSQNPRHKITKRGQNVTFRCDPISEHNRLYWYRQTLGQGPEFLTYFQNEAQLEKSRLLSDRFSAERPKGSFSTLEIQRTEQGDSAMYLCASSYRRTSGPDTQYFGPGTRLTVL.

This clonotype is medium-sized by share. Mismatch with germline at one junction end may stem from a read error. The rearrangement joins TRBV7-7 to TRBJ2-5; 8 nucleotides match TRBD2. The CDR3 totals 14 residues. The germline V gene has CDR1 SSHAT and CDR2 FNYEAQ (reference sequence). CDR3 residues: CASSFAGGAGTQYF. The CDR3 DNA sequence: TGTGCTAGCAGCTTTGCCGGGGGGGCCGGGACCCAGTACTTC.

The chain has TRBV2 and TRBJ1-6; D is undetermined. V lost 7 bases and J 0 bases, leaving 16 bases between the germline ends. This CDR3 has 17 residues. Germline V CDR1 and CDR2: SNHLY, FYNNEI. The CDR3 bases are TGTGCCAGCACCGGAGGTGCAGTGAGCTCCTATAATTCACCCCTCCACTTT. Protein sequence: CASTGGAVSSYNSPLHF.

The chain carries TRBV20-1 and TRBJ1-4; D might be TRBD1 (6 bases). With 1 base removed from V and 0 bases from J, the gap between germline ends came to 15 bases. Germline V gene data show CDR1 as DFQATT and CDR2 as SNEGSKA (reference sequence). The CDR3 spans 17 residues. CDR3 in amino acids: CSARAPGAGATNEKLFF. The DNA for the CDR3 is TGCAGTGCTAGAGCCCCAGGGGCCGGGGCAACTAATGAAAAACTGTTTTTT.

The gene calls are TRBV20-1 and TRBJ1-5, with unresolved D. Deletions cut 3 bases from V and 0 bases from J, with 12 bases between. Germline V gives CDR1 DFQATT, CDR2 SNEGSKA (reference sequence). CDR3 length: 15 amino acids. Here the CDR3 reads CSARIPVNSNQPQHF. The CDR3 DNA reads TGCAGTGCTAGGATTCCAGTGAATAGCAATCAGCCCCAGCATTTT.

Only a few counts were recorded for this clonotype. The chain recombines TRBV7-2 with TRBJ2-5; a weak D match, TRBD1 (5 bases). Per the germline V gene, CDR1 is SGHTA and CDR2 is FQGNSA. Trimming removed 2 bases at V and 5 bases at J, with 21 bases between. The CDR3 has 17 amino acids. CDR3 sequence: CASSLWPLVQVPETQYF. In DNA form, the CDR3 reads TGTGCCAGCAGCTTATGGCCTCTGGTACAGGTACCTGAGACCCAGTACTTC.

The chain links TRBV7-9 to TRBJ1-2; the D gene is possibly TRBD1 (5 bases). Trimming removed 3 bases from V and 0 bases from J, with 11 bases in between. This CDR3 contains 15 residues. The germline V gene encodes CDR1 SEHNR and CDR2 FQNEAQ (reference sequence). The chain's CDR3 is CASSFGGGPNYGYTF. CDR3 DNA sequence: TGTGCCAGCAGCTTTGGCGGGGGTCCTAACTATGGCTACACCTTC.

The chain joins TRBV2 to TRBJ1-2; D gene uncertain. The CDR3 is 14 residues long. Germline CDR1 SNHLY, CDR2 FYNNEI. Trimming took 2 bases from V and 4 from J, leaving 11 bases between them. The CDR3 bases are TGTGCCAGCAGTGAATCAACACGGACCTATGGCTACACCTTC. This gives the protein CASSESTRTYGYTF.

This sequence joins TRBV7-9 and TRBJ1-6; 7 nucleotides line up with TRBD1. The length of the CDR3 is 14 residues. CDR1 and CDR2 (germline): SEHNR, FQNEAQ (reference sequence). V lost 7 bases to trimming and J lost 6 bases; unmatched junction nucleotides: 6. The CDR3 DNA is TGTGCCAGCACCTCCTGGGACAGTAATTCACCCCTCCACTTT. Translating it yields CASTSWDSNSPLHF.

This clonotype was counted only a few times. The genes are TRBV27 and TRBJ2-7, with 9 bases lining up with TRBD2. The CDR3 contains 17 residues. The V gene end was trimmed by 3 bases and the J gene end by 6 bases; junction bases not matched to a gene: 15. Per germline, CDR1 MNHEY and CDR2 SMNVEV (reference sequence). CDR3 DNA sequence: TGTGCCAGCAGTTTTTATCCTCTGGGACTAGCATCTAGCGAGCAGTACTTC. This encodes CASSFYPLGLASSEQYF.

Concerning this clonotype itself: The DNA is omitted, as the CDR3 cannot be located on it reliably, and the CDR3 follows TCRdb's listing. V and J are TRBV24-1 and TRBJ2-1; the DNA was not used to check the table's D call, TRBD1. The CDR3 is 14 residues long, counting both termini. Germline CDR1 and CDR2: KGHDR and SFDVKD. CDR3: CATSDLRVATGTFF.

The sample holds a few counts of this clonotype. The V gene is TRBV21-1, the J gene TRBJ2-1; the table calls TRBD2, which could not be checked here. TRBV21-1 is marked as a pseudogene. The CDR3 runs 15 residues. CDR3 nucleotides: TGTGCCAGCAGTGATAGCGGGGGTCGGTACAATGAGCAGTTCTTC. This encodes CASSDSGGRYNEQFF.

The chain is built from TRBV18 and TRBJ2-2, with 8 bases that match TRBD2. Looked up from germline, CDR1 is KGHSH and CDR2 is LQKENI. Germline trimming cut 3 bases from V and 1 base from J; bases unmatched to any gene: 4. There are 16 residues in the CDR3. The CDR3 nucleotides read TGTGCCAGCTCACCGCTGAGCGGGGGGAACACCGGGGAGCTGTTTTTT. Protein: CASSPLSGGNTGELFF.

The gene calls are TRBV19 and TRBJ1-3; the D is unclear. CDR1 is LNHDA, CDR2 SQIVND, per germline (reference sequence). The CDR3 contains 16 residues. Trimming left V 3 bases short and J 0 bases short, with 12 bases between. CDR3 sequence: CASSIVGRASGNTIYF. The CDR3 DNA reads as TGTGCCAGTAGTATTGTGGGCAGAGCCTCTGGAAACACCATATATTTT. Together with reference TRBV19 and TRBJ1-3, the CDR3 gives the full variable domain: DGGITQSPKYLFRKEGQNVTLSCEQNLNHDAMYWYRQDPGQGLRLIYYSQIVNDFQKGDIAEGYSVSREKKESFPLTVTSAQKNPTAFYLCASSIVGRASGNTIYFGEGSWLTVV.

J is TRBJ1-2 and V is TRBV19; D not resolved. Germline CDR1 LNHDA, CDR2 SQIVND (reference sequence). The CDR3 runs 15 residues. Between the trimmed V and J ends, which lost 10 bases and 4 bases, there was a span of 22 bases. CDR3 in amino acids: CATKSRSSLGYGYTF. In DNA, the CDR3 is TGTGCCACCAAATCTAGGAGCAGTTTGGGCTATGGCTACACCTTC.

The chain employs TRBV19 and TRBJ2-1, with D tentatively TRBD2 (5 bases). CDR1 and CDR2 (germline): LNHDA, SQIVND (reference sequence). The length of the CDR3 is 14 residues. The V end was cut by 4 bases, the J end by 4 bases, with 11 bases between. The CDR3 coding sequence is TGTGCCAGTAGTACCCCTAGCAGATACAATGAGCAGTTCTTC. It encodes CASSTPSRYNEQFF.

The J gene is TRBJ2-2, the V gene TRBV4-2; TRBD2 matches 13 bases. The CDR3 runs 17 residues. Germline V CDR1 and CDR2: LGHNA, YNFKEQ. V lost 0 bases to trimming and J lost 5 bases; unmatched junction nucleotides: 3. The CDR3 loop is CASSQESGLAGTGELFF. The CDR3 region has the DNA TGTGCCAGCAGCCAAGAATCGGGACTAGCGGGAACCGGGGAGCTGTTTTTT.

The J gene is TRBJ1-6, the V gene TRBV7-2; D gene unclear. Trimming cost V 1 base and J 6 bases, with 7 bases left between them. Germline lookup yields CDR1 SGHTA and CDR2 FQGNSA. The CDR3 totals 14 residues. The CDR3: CASSLEWSNSPLHF. The CDR3 region has the DNA TGTGCCAGCAGCTTAGAATGGTCTAATTCACCCCTCCACTTT. Full variable domain (rest looked up from reference TRBV7-2 and TRBJ1-6): GAGVSQSPSNKVTEKGKDVELRCDPISGHTALYWYRQSLGQGLEFLIYFQGNSAPDKSGLPSDRFSAERTGGSVSTLTIQRTQQEDSAVYLCASSLEWSNSPLHFGNGTRLTVT.

J is TRBJ2-7 and V is TRBV27; the match to TRBD1 covers 7 bases. The CDR3 loop spans 14 amino acids. The junction had 7 bases not matched to a gene; V was cut back by 5 bases and J by 3 bases. In germline, CDR1 is MNHEY, CDR2 SMNVEV (reference sequence). Here the CDR3 DNA reads TGTGCCAGCAGTCCGACAGGGTCTGGCTACGAGCAGTACTTC. It encodes CASSPTGSGYEQYF.

The V and J genes are TRBV15 and TRBJ2-2, with D possibly matching TRBD1 (6 bases). This CDR3 has 17 residues. Germline V gives CDR1 LNHNV, CDR2 YYDKDF (reference sequence). Trimming removed 1 base at V and 5 bases at J, with 17 bases between. CDR3 in DNA: TGTGCCACCAGCAGAGGTCCCGGCAGGGGTAGAACCGGGGAGCTGTTTTTT. Its protein product is CATSRGPGRGRTGELFF.

V is TRBV2 and J is TRBJ2-7; D is unclear. Germline values: CDR1 SNHLY, CDR2 FYNNEI. CDR3 length equals 13 residues. V gave up 8 bases and J gave up 0 bases, with 11 bases separating them. This chain's CDR3 is CASLPDHSYEQYF. The CDR3, as DNA: TGTGCCAGCCTGCCGGACCACTCCTACGAGCAGTACTTC.

This clonotype was counted only a few times. The rearrangement joins TRBV20-1 to TRBJ1-2, with TRBD1 matching 7 bases. The CDR3 length is 14 residues. Trimming cost V 5 bases and J 6 bases; bases outside gene matches: 12. Germline assignment: CDR1 DFQATT and CDR2 SNEGSKA (reference sequence). The CDR3 nucleotides read TGCAGTGCTCCTTATGACAGGGATCGCGATGGCTACACCTTC. Amino acids: CSAPYDRDRDGYTF.

The genes are TRBV20-1 and TRBJ2-5, with D perhaps matching TRBD2 (6 bases). The CDR3 sequence is 13 residues long. The V end lost 3 bases, the J end lost 4 bases, and 12 bases lay between the germline ends. Per the germline V gene, CDR1 is DFQATT and CDR2 is SNEGSKA (reference sequence). The CDR3 DNA follows: TGCAGTGCTAGGGTGGGGGGTGGAGAGACCCAGTACTTC. Amino acid sequence: CSARVGGGETQYF.

The rearrangement links TRBV7-3 to TRBJ2-1; D not certain. The germline V and J ends were trimmed by 5 bases and 4 bases, with 12 bases remaining between them. The CDR3 contains 14 residues. The germline V gene encodes CDR1 SGHTA and CDR2 FQGTGA. The CDR3 DNA sequence: TGTGCCAGCAGCCCAACGAGCGAGTACAATGAGCAGTTCTTC. Protein product: CASSPTSEYNEQFF. Using reference TRBV7-3 and TRBJ2-1 for the parts outside the CDR3, the full variable domain is GAGVSQTPSNKVTEKGKYVELRCDPISGHTALYWYRQSLGQGPEFLIYFQGTGAADDSGLPNDRFFAVRPEGSVSTLKIQRTERGDSAVYLCASSPTSEYNEQFFGPGTRLTVL.